The clone carrying this TCR beta chain was seen just once. Its antigen is not identified. Sample time point: persistent/refractory GD, antithyroid drugs over 5 years with positive TRAb. Following extraction of RNA from PBMCs, that RNA was used to make the TCR library. Patients hailed from an endocrinology department in Xi'an, China. EDTA tubes were used for drawing around 9 milliliters of peripheral blood. This sample was included in a study of regulatory T cells in long-lasting Graves disease. Turning to the study itself: A definition of persistent Graves' disease required over 5 years of antithyroid drugs plus positive TSH receptor antibodies. Notes on the study in general: Among the persistent patients, approximately 2,900 public clonotypes were shared, more than the roughly 990 shared among new patients.

Germline V gene sequence: CDR1 DFQATT, CDR2 SNEGSKA (reference sequence). The CDR3 covers 13 residues. The germline V and J ends were trimmed by 3 bases and 2 bases, with 11 bases remaining between them. Through Arm-PCR of CDR3 regions and iRepertoire HTBI primers, TCR beta libraries were built. Each CDR3 protein gets one entry after TCRdb re-called the multiplex PCR reads with MiXCR. The sample has more than 650,000 distinct CDR3 sequences, roughly 30% seen once. This sequence joins TRBV20-1 and TRBJ2-7; no clear D. The TCR originated in a female donor with Graves disease. The sample consisted of peripheral blood mononuclear cells (PBMCs), taken when the disease was refractory, from a patient treated with antithyroid drugs. The CDR3 sequence: CSASLVSTYEQYF. The CDR3, as DNA: TGCAGTGCTAGTTTGGTATCTACCTACGAGCAGTACTTC.